What follows are 8 T cell receptor beta chains derived from one specimen sequenced in a study of shared clonotypes between healthy human individuals. The repertoire was sequenced with immunoSEQ multiplex PCR; TCRdb's copy has only in-frame clones and lacks some. The sample contains some 740,000 clones, 85% to 95% of which appear only once. CD45RO negativity and positive selection for CCR7 defined naive CD8 cells, a population that excluded terminally differentiated effector memory CD45RA+ cells. The specimen was naive CD8+ T cells sorted from blood. Receptor source: a man aged 25 to 40 in good health.

The chain has TRBV5-5 and TRBJ2-7; D remains ambiguous. This CDR3 has 13 amino acids. The V gene's germline CDR1 is SGHKS and CDR2 YYEKEE (reference sequence). V was clipped by 0 bases and J by 5 bases, with 9 bases between them. Here the CDR3 reads CASSLEGIHEQYF. DNA of the CDR3: TGTGCCAGCAGCTTGGAGGGTATCCACGAGCAGTACTTC.

The V gene is TRBV6-4, the J gene TRBJ2-1, with 7 bases lining up with TRBD2. Trimming removed 4 bases from V and 4 bases from J; junction bases left unmatched: 7. CDR3 length: 15 amino acids. In germline, CDR1 is MRHNA, CDR2 SNTAGT. CDR3 nucleotides: TGTGCCAGCAGTGGGACGGGAGGCGGTTACAATGAGCAGTTCTTC. Protein product: CASSGTGGGYNEQFF.

The chain couples TRBV9 to TRBJ2-7; D is tentatively TRBD1 or TRBD2 (6 bases each). Germline assignment: CDR1 SGDLS and CDR2 YYNGEE. The V end lost 0 bases, the J end lost 2 bases, and 12 bases lay between the germline ends. CDR3 length: 15 residues. The CDR3 region is CASSVGGGLPYEQYF. DNA for the CDR3: TGTGCCAGCAGCGTAGGAGGGGGGTTACCCTACGAGCAGTACTTC.

The chain combines TRBV27 with TRBJ1-2, with a possible D match to TRBD1 (6 bases). Deletions cut 7 bases from V and 3 bases from J, with 15 bases between. The V gene's germline CDR1 is MNHEY and CDR2 SMNVEV (reference sequence). The CDR3 has 14 amino acids. Here the CDR3 DNA reads TGTGCCAGCAAAAAACAGGGTTATCACTATGGCTACACCTTC. Translating gives CASKKQGYHYGYTF.

The chain employs TRBV7-8 and TRBJ1-3; D is perhaps TRBD1 (5 bases). Germline CDR1 SGHVS, CDR2 FQNEAQ. The CDR3 consists of 14 residues. V lost 1 base and J 8 bases, leaving 12 bases between the germline ends. The CDR3 DNA is TGTGCCAGCAGCTTAGGACCGGGGGGAGACACCATATATTTT. Residues: CASSLGPGGDTIYF.

The chain uses TRBV5-1 and TRBJ2-5, with a tentative D call TRBD2 (6 bases). V lost 5 bases, J lost 2 bases, and 22 bases lay in between. CDR1 SGHRS and CDR2 YFSETQ come from the germline V gene. The CDR3 covers 17 residues. CDR3 loop: CASSSLMTSGTQETQYF. As DNA, the CDR3 is TGCGCCAGCAGTTCCCTTATGACTAGTGGTACTCAAGAGACCCAGTACTTC.

The chain carries TRBV27 and TRBJ1-1; D possibly corresponds to TRBD1 (5 bases). V lost 4 bases and J lost 0, with 12 bases in between. This CDR3 region has 15 residues. Looked up from germline, CDR1 is MNHEY and CDR2 is SMNVEV (reference sequence). The DNA of the CDR3 is TGTGCCAGCAGTTGGGACGCCTCCTTGAACACTGAAGCTTTCTTT. Its protein product is CASSWDASLNTEAFF.

The CDR3 nucleotides read TGCGCCAGCAGCTGGGGACAGGGTAAGCGCCATGAGCAGTTCTTC. Its protein is CASSWGQGKRHEQFF. The chain is built from TRBV5-1 and TRBJ2-1, with 9 positions matching TRBD1. The ends lost 3 bases at V and 8 bases at J; junction bases unmatched: 9. CDR3 length equals 15 residues. Looked up from germline, CDR1 is SGHRS and CDR2 is YFSETQ.